This passage covers 23 T cell receptor beta chains from one sample sequenced in a study of T cells after somatic rescue of genetic block. TCRdb keeps only in-frame clones here, not all; method: immunoSEQ multiplex PCR. The table lists approximately 110,000 clones, about 90% of them singletons. The sample taken for sequencing was peripheral blood mononuclear cells (PBMCs). These TCRs come from a woman aged 18 to 35.

The chain has TRBV7-9 and TRBJ1-3; TRBD1 might be the D (6 bases). Trimming took 4 bases from V and 2 from J, leaving 15 bases between them. CDR1 and CDR2 (germline): SEHNR, FQNEAQ (reference sequence). The CDR3 runs 16 residues. This CDR3 reads CASSSRSGGPGNTIYF. In DNA, the CDR3 is TGTGCCAGCAGCTCCCGGTCGGGGGGGCCTGGAAACACCATATATTTT.

The rearrangement uses TRBV4-2 and TRBJ2-1; 12 bases align to TRBD2. This CDR3 region has 15 residues. Losses at the gene ends were 4 bases for V and 5 bases for J; bases not matched to a gene: 3. Germline V gene sequence: CDR1 LGHNA, CDR2 YNFKEQ. The DNA of the CDR3 is TGTGCCAGCAGCCTTCTAGCGGGGGGGGACAATGAGCAGTTCTTC. Translated, it gives CASSLLAGGDNEQFF.

This sequence joins TRBV6-5 and TRBJ1-1, with TRBD1 as a possible D gene (6 bases). The V end was cut by 6 bases, the J end by 8 bases, with 10 bases between. Germline CDR1 and CDR2: MNHEY and SVGAGI. CDR3 length equals 11 residues. DNA for the CDR3: TGTGCCAGCAGCCTACAGGGCGAAGCTTTCTTT. Protein: CASSLQGEAFF.

This clone is a singleton in its sample. The rearrangement joins TRBV11-2 to TRBJ1-2, with D hard to call. V was clipped by 1 base and J by 0 bases, with 9 bases between them. The CDR3 totals 15 residues. Germline V gives CDR1 SGHAT, CDR2 FQNNGV. The CDR3 reads CASSLVVGTNYGYTF. CDR3 coding DNA: TGTGCCAGCAGCTTAGTGGTGGGAACTAACTATGGCTACACCTTC. Complete variable domain (other parts from reference TRBV11-2 and TRBJ1-2): EAGVAQSPRYKIIEKRQSVAFWCNPISGHATLYWYQQILGQGPKLLIQFQNNGVVDDSQLPKDRFSAERLKGVDSTLKIQPAKLEDSAVYLCASSLVVGTNYGYTFGSGTRLTVV.

The chain has TRBV7-3 and TRBJ1-1; D possibly corresponds to TRBD1 (5 bases). The CDR3 length is 15 residues. Germline CDR1 and CDR2: SGHTA and FQGTGA. V was shortened by 3 bases and J by 5 bases, with 16 bases between the two germline ends. DNA of the CDR3: TGTGCCAGCAGCTTTGGGGCGCCAGGTCGAACTGAAGCTTTCTTT. It is translated as CASSFGAPGRTEAFF.

This chain uses TRBV11-1 with TRBJ1-6, with D maybe TRBD1 (6 bases). The CDR3 sequence is 15 residues long. V lost 3 bases to trimming and J lost 5 bases, with 11 bases between them. Germline V gene data show CDR1 as SGHAT and CDR2 as FQDESV (reference sequence). The CDR3 here is CASSLGGLDNSPLHF. In DNA form, the CDR3 reads TGTGCCAGCAGCTTGGGGGGCCTGGATAATTCACCCCTCCACTTT.

The rearrangement joins TRBV9 to TRBJ1-1, with TRBD1 matching 8 bases. V dropped 0 bases and J dropped 4; count of bases not matched to a gene: 5. CDR1 SGDLS and CDR2 YYNGEE come from the germline V gene. The CDR3 spans 15 residues. Written as DNA, the CDR3 is TGTGCCAGCAGCGTAGACCAGGGGGCTATCACTGAAGCTTTCTTT. Translated: CASSVDQGAITEAFF.

The V call is TRBV11-2, the J call TRBJ1-4; D gene ambiguous. The CDR3 has 14 residues. Germline V gene data show CDR1 as SGHAT and CDR2 as FQNNGV. Trimming cost V 0 bases and J 8 bases, with 10 bases left between them. The CDR3 bases are TGTGCCAGCAGCTTAGATAGGCGTCAGGAAAAACTGTTTTTT. It yields the protein CASSLDRRQEKLFF.

This chain joins TRBV5-4 and TRBJ1-6, with 9 nucleotides matching TRBD1. The CDR3 covers 14 residues. Trimming took 4 bases from V and 12 from J; bases not matched to a gene: 8. CDR1 and CDR2 (germline): SGHNT, YYREEE (reference sequence). The CDR3 spells CASSRTGEGKPLHF. The CDR3 nucleotides are TGTGCCAGCAGCCGGACAGGGGAGGGGAAACCCCTCCACTTT.

The chain is built from TRBV7-3 and TRBJ2-5; D is undetermined. The CDR3 is made up of 15 amino acids. V was pared by 2 bases and J by 4 bases, with 14 bases between. The V gene's germline CDR1 is SGHTA and CDR2 FQGTGA. This chain's CDR3 is CASSLVGSRRETQYF. The CDR3 bases are TGTGCCAGCAGCTTAGTAGGTTCTAGGCGAGAGACCCAGTACTTC.

The rearrangement uses TRBV30 and TRBJ1-2, with no clear D. The V gene lost 4 bases and the J gene lost 4 bases, with 13 bases spanning the gap. The germline V gene has CDR1 GTSNPN and CDR2 SVGIG (reference sequence). CDR3 length: 13 residues. CDR3 in amino acids: CAWTPGSPYGYTF. CDR3 sequence (DNA): TGTGCCTGGACCCCGGGGAGTCCCTATGGCTACACCTTC.

The chain links TRBV28 to TRBJ2-7; D not resolved. Germline V gene lookup returns CDR1 MDHEN and CDR2 SYDVKM. V lost 5 bases and J lost 2, with 13 bases in between. CDR3 length: 14 residues. The CDR3 sequence is CASSPPRTPYEQYF. DNA of the CDR3: TGTGCCAGCAGTCCACCAAGGACCCCCTACGAGCAGTACTTC.

This chain connects TRBV6-5 to TRBJ2-1; 11 nucleotides agree with TRBD1. Germline CDR1 is MNHEY and CDR2 is SVGAGI. V trimming: 4 bases; J trimming: 2 bases; junction bases outside the gene matches: 4. The CDR3 is 16 amino acids. The CDR3 nucleotides are TGTGCCAGCAGTTCAGGGACAGGGGGACCCTACAATGAGCAGTTCTTC. Amino acids: CASSSGTGGPYNEQFF.

The chain links TRBV6-4 to TRBJ2-1, with 9 bases aligning to TRBD2. This CDR3 is 15 amino acids long. V shed 4 bases and J 7 bases; nucleotides not matched to a gene: 8. Germline assignment: CDR1 MRHNA and CDR2 SNTAGT. CDR3 DNA: TGTGCCAGCAGTGCCGCGGGGGGGCCAAGGAATGAGCAGTTCTTC. The encoded protein is CASSAAGGPRNEQFF.

V usage is TRBV15 and J usage is TRBJ2-7; perhaps TRBD2 as D (5 bases). This CDR3 spans 13 amino acids. Trimming removed 1 base at V and 5 bases at J, with 9 bases between. Germline V gene data show CDR1 as LNHNV and CDR2 as YYDKDF (reference sequence). CDR3 in amino acids: CATSRGGWNEQYF. The CDR3 DNA follows: TGTGCCACCAGCAGAGGAGGGTGGAACGAGCAGTACTTC.

The CDR3 spells CASSRGAGNIQYF. As DNA, the CDR3 is TGTGCCAGCTCAAGGGGAGCGGGAAACATTCAGTACTTC. The J gene is TRBJ2-4, the V gene TRBV19; D perhaps matches TRBD2 (6 bases). This CDR3 comprises 13 residues. Germline loops: CDR1 LNHDA, CDR2 SQIVND (reference sequence). V lost 9 bases and J 6 bases, leaving 15 bases between the germline ends.

This chain joins TRBV9 and TRBJ1-6, with 8 bases identical to TRBD1. This CDR3 has 16 residues. Germline loops: CDR1 SGDLS, CDR2 YYNGEE. J was trimmed by 6 bases and V by 4 bases; bases with no gene match: 9. The CDR3 nucleotides are TGTGCCAGCAGCCCGTCCAGGGGGCATCCTAATTCACCCCTCCACTTT. Translation: CASSPSRGHPNSPLHF.

The chain combines TRBV7-9 with TRBJ2-1, with TRBD1 identical over 10 bases. The CDR3 covers 15 residues. J lost 7 bases, V lost 3 bases, and 6 bases had no gene match. From germline, CDR1 is SEHNR and CDR2 FQNEAQ (reference sequence). CDR3 nucleotide sequence: TGTGCCAGCAGCTTGACAGGGGGCGCGGTGAATGAGCAGTTCTTC. Its translation is CASSLTGGAVNEQFF. Using reference TRBV7-9 and TRBJ2-1 for the parts outside the CDR3, the full variable domain is DTGVSQNPRHKITKRGQNVTFRCDPISEHNRLYWYRQTLGQGPEFLTYFQNEAQLEKSRLLSDRFSAERPKGSFSTLEIQRTEQGDSAMYLCASSLTGGAVNEQFFGPGTRLTVL.

The chain carries TRBV10-3 and TRBJ1-1; the match to TRBD1 covers 10 bases. The ends lost 5 bases at V and 5 bases at J; junction bases unmatched: 5. The germline gives CDR1 ENHRY, CDR2 SYGVKD. This CDR3 is built from 14 residues. The CDR3 bases are TGTGCCATCAGTTTCGGACAGGGGGAGACTGAAGCTTTCTTT. Translated, it gives CAISFGQGETEAFF.

This chain uses TRBV7-9 with TRBJ1-5, with 8 bases lining up with TRBD1. CDR3 length equals 15 residues. The J segment lost 3 bases and the V segment lost 5 bases, leaving 6 bases of the junction unmatched. Germline V gene lookup returns CDR1 SEHNR and CDR2 FQNEAQ (reference sequence). The CDR3 nucleotides are TGTGCCAGCAGCCCGACAGGGGCCAACAATCAGCCCCAGCATTTT. Amino acids: CASSPTGANNQPQHF.

The chain employs TRBV5-4 and TRBJ1-1; possible D gene TRBD1, 6 bases. Between the trimmed V and J ends, which lost 2 bases and 5 bases, there was a span of 13 bases. Germline CDR1 and CDR2: SGHNT and YYREEE (reference sequence). The CDR3 covers 14 residues. The CDR3 sequence is CASSFDRLWTEAFF. CDR3 sequence (DNA): TGTGCCAGCAGCTTTGACAGGCTCTGGACTGAAGCTTTCTTT.

This chain uses TRBV7-2 with TRBJ2-7; 8 positions match TRBD1. Germline V gene data show CDR1 as SGHTA and CDR2 as FQGNSA. J lost 5 bases, V lost 1 base, and 7 bases had no gene match. This CDR3 is 15 amino acids long. In nucleotides, the CDR3 is TGTGCCAGCAGCTTAGTCCAGGGGGCTGGACACGAGCAGTACTTC. Translated: CASSLVQGAGHEQYF.

This chain uses TRBV4-2 with TRBJ1-3, with D perhaps matching TRBD1 (6 bases). This CDR3 has 17 residues. Looked up from germline, CDR1 is LGHNA and CDR2 is YNFKEQ. Trimming cost V 0 bases and J 6 bases, with 18 bases left between them. This chain's CDR3 is CASSQDQGNTYANTIYF. The CDR3 bases are TGTGCCAGCAGCCAAGATCAGGGGAACACCTATGCAAACACCATATATTTT.